The entry that follows covers one TCR beta chain sequence. Antigen: not known. This entry is derived from a study of cytomegalovirus exposure and HLA in healthy donors. Whole-study findings and limits: Trimming of TCR beta V- and J-genes showed a link, identified in a later analysis, to a missense DCLRE1C variant. The likely explanation for a cluster of highly shared sequence variants was sequencing artifact.

This CDR3 comprises 16 residues. Germline CDR1 SGHRS, CDR2 YFSETQ. Trimming removed 3 bases at V and 0 bases at J, with 12 bases between. The PCR was carried out with 60 Vbeta primers and 13 Jbeta primers. Measured with immunoSEQ multiplex PCR; TCRdb has only the in-frame clones, and not every one. Of about 160,000 clones listed, 60% to 80% are singletons. Sequencing was done on a sample of PBMCs. This receptor was taken from a man aged 60-69 years in good health and CMV-seronegative. The rearrangement joins TRBV5-1 to TRBJ2-2, with D maybe TRBD2 (6 bases). Here the CDR3 reads CASSSRVAANTGELFF. As DNA, the CDR3 is TGCGCCAGCAGCTCCCGGGTAGCGGCGAACACCGGGGAGCTGTTTTTT.